A selection of T cell receptor beta chains follows, all from one sample in a study of T cell clonotyping in hematopoietic cell transplantation. Method: immunoSEQ multiplex PCR; TCRdb's copy keeps in-frame clones and lacks some. This repertoire shows 1,000 to 1,300 clones, more than 85% found once; its top ten account for around 3.7%. The material sequenced was PBMCs, taken 180 days after allogeneic stem cell transplant. Receptors were obtained from a male patient between 45 and 59 years old who had an allogeneic stem cell transplant from a related donor, so T cells may come from the graft donor. Some clones in this sample may be carry-over from other donors' samples. Both conserved end residues are part of each CDR3. The D gene is left open where the match is weak.

v_call: TRBV27; cdr3_length: 14; d_call: .; cdr3_aa: CASSYGTTNNEQFF
v_call: TRBV9; cdr3_length: 16; d_call: .; cdr3_aa: CASSVDGTPGRETQYF
v_call: TRBV6-5; cdr3_length: 16; d_call: TRBD2; cdr3_aa: CASSYHHGSGNYEQYF
v_call: TRBV4-3; cdr3_length: 17; d_call: .; cdr3_aa: CASSQDPFSPMNTEAFF
v_call: TRBV29-1; cdr3_length: 13; d_call: .; cdr3_aa: CSVGQNAADTQYF
v_call: TRBV7-2; cdr3_length: 15; d_call: TRBD1; cdr3_aa: CASSSTDRGLHEQYF
v_call: TRBV2; cdr3_length: 15; d_call: .; cdr3_aa: CASSESGGMGTEAFF
v_call: TRBV28; cdr3_length: 17; d_call: .; cdr3_aa: CASRPRPGASPTHSYTF
v_call: TRBV4-2; cdr3_length: 16; d_call: .; cdr3_aa: CASSQDVGTPFYEQYF
v_call: TRBV19; cdr3_length: 15; d_call: TRBD1; cdr3_aa: CASSIRPGQGLGYTF
v_call: TRBV6-5; cdr3_length: 15; d_call: .; cdr3_aa: CASSYSIRGPYEQYF
v_call: TRBV29-1; cdr3_length: 13; d_call: TRBD1; cdr3_aa: CSVVSQGGTEAFF
v_call: TRBV29-1; cdr3_length: 14; d_call: TRBD1; cdr3_aa: CSVEGQGSAGELFF
v_call: TRBV5-1; cdr3_length: 13; d_call: TRBD2; cdr3_aa: CASSFGEGKTQYF
v_call: TRBV7-9; cdr3_length: 17; d_call: TRBD1; cdr3_aa: CASSRGTGTGSNQPQHF
v_call: TRBV14; cdr3_length: 17; d_call: .; cdr3_aa: CASSQVGVGELNTEAFF